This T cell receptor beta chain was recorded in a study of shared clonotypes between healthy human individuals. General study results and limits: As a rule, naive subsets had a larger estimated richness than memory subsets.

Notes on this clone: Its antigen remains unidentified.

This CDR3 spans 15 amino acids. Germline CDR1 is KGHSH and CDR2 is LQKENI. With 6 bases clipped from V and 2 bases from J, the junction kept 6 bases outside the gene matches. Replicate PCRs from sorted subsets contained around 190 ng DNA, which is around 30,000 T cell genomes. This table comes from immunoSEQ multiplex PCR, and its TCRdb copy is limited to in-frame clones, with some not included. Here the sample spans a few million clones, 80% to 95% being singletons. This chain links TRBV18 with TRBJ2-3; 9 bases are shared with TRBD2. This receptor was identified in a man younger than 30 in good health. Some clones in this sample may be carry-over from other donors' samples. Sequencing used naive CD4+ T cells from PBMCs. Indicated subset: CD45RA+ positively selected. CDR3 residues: CASSGAGGHTDTQYF. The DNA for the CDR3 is TGTGCCAGCTCGGGAGCGGGAGGCCACACAGATACGCAGTATTTT.